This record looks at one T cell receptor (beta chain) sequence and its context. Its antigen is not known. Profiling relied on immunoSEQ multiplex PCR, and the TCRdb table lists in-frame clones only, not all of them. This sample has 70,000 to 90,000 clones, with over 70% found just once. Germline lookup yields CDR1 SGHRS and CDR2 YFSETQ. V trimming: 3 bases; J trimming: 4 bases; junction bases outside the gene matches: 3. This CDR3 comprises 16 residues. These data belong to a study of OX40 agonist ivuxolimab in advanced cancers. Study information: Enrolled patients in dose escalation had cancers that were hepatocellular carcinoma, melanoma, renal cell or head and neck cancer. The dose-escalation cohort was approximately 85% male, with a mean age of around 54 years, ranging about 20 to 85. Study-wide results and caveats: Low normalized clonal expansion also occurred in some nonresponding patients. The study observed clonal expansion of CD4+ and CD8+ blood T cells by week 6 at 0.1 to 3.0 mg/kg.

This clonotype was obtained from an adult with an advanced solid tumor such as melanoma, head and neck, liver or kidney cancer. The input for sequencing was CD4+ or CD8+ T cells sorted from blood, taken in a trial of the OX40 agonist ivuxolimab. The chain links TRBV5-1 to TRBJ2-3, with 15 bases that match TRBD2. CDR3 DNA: TGCGCCAGCAGCTCCGGACTAGCGGGAGGGCCAGATACGCAGTATTTT. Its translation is CASSSGLAGGPDTQYF.